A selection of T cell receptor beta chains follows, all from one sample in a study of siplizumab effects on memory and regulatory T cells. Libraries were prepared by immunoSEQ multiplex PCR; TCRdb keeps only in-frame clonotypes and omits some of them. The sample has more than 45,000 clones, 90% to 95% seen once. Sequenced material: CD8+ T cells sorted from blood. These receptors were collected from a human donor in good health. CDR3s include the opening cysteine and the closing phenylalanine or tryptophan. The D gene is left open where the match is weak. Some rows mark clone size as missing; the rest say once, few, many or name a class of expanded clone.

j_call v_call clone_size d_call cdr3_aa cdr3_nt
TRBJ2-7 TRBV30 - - CAWSTGTTYEQYF TGTGCCTGGTCTACAGGGACCACCTACGAGCAGTACTTC
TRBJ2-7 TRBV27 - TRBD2 CASSYSGRNDEQYF TGTGCCAGCAGTTATAGCGGGAGGAACGACGAGCAGTACTTC
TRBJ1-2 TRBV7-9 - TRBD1 CASRSSGQGAQGYGYTF TGTGCCAGCAGGTCATCGGGACAGGGGGCCCAAGGCTATGGCTACACCTTC
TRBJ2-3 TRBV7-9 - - CASRPHPGEFSTDTQYF TGTGCCAGCAGACCCCACCCCGGGGAATTTAGCACAGATACGCAGTATTTT
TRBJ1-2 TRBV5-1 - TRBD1 CASSLELRGRGDGYTF TGCGCCAGCAGCTTGGAGTTGAGGGGGCGCGGTGATGGCTACACCTTC
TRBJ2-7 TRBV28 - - CASSFPGQYYEQYF TGTGCCAGCAGTTTTCCTGGACAGTATTACGAGCAGTACTTC
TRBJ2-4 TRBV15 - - CATSRETGPVAKNIQYF TGTGCCACCAGCAGAGAAACAGGCCCTGTAGCCAAAAACATTCAGTACTTC
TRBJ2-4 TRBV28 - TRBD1 CASSLTGIAAKNIQYF TGTGCCAGCAGTTTGACAGGGATCGCGGCCAAAAACATTCAGTACTTC
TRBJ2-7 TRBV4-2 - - CASSQEITREGTYEQYF TGTGCCAGCAGCCAAGAAATAACGCGGGAAGGGACCTACGAGCAGTACTTC
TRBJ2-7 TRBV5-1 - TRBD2 CASSLTSGVDEQYF TGCGCCAGCAGCTTGACTAGCGGAGTAGACGAGCAGTACTTC
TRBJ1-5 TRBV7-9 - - CASSLGDYSNQPQHF TGTGCCAGCAGCTTAGGCGATTATAGCAATCAGCCCCAGCATTTT
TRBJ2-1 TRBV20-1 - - CSASEMTIEFF TGCAGTGCTAGTGAGATGACAATAGAGTTCTTC
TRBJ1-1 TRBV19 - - CASTLWGRGNTEAFF TGTGCCAGTACCCTCTGGGGGCGGGGGAACACTGAAGCTTTCTTT
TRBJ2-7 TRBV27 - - CASSLRMSGFYEQYF TGTGCCAGCAGTTTAAGAATGAGCGGATTCTACGAGCAGTACTTC
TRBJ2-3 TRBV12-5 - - CASGLGDTQYF TGTGCTAGTGGTTTGGGGGATACGCAGTATTTT
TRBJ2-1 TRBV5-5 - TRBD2 CASSHLAGGEQFF TGTGCCAGCAGCCATCTAGCGGGAGGTGAGCAGTTCTTC
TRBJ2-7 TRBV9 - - CASSGGHTYEQYF TGTGCCAGCAGCGGGGGACACACCTACGAGCAGTACTTC
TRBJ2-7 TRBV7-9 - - CASSSRQASSYEQYF TGTGCCAGCAGCTCGAGACAGGCGAGCTCCTACGAGCAGTACTTC
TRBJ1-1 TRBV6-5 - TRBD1 CASSYSPRGAEAFF TGTGCCAGCAGTTACTCTCCCAGGGGGGCTGAAGCTTTCTTT
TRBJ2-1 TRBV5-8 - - CASRTIDEQFF TGTGCCAGCCGGACTATTGATGAGCAGTTCTTC
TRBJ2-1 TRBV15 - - CATSILHAGNSYNEQFF TGTGCCACCAGCATACTGCACGCGGGGAACTCCTACAATGAGCAGTTCTTC
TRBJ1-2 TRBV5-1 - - CASSLTENYGYTF TGCGCCAGCAGCTTGACTGAAAACTATGGCTACACCTTC
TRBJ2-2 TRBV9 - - CASSVGGGNTGELFF TGTGCCAGCAGCGTAGGGGGTGGCAACACCGGGGAGCTGTTTTTT
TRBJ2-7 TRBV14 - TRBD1 CASSQGGTGDEQYF TGTGCCAGCAGCCAAGGAGGGACAGGAGACGAGCAGTACTTC
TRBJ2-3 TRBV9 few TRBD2 CASSEGREGHDTQYF TGTGCCAGCAGCGAGGGGCGGGAGGGCCATGATACGCAGTATTTT
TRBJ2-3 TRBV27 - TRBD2 CASSDGTSRTDTQYF TGTGCCAGCAGTGACGGGACTAGCCGCACAGATACGCAGTATTTT
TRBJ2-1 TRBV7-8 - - CASSLESDEQFF TGTGCCAGCAGCTTAGAATCGGATGAGCAGTTCTTC
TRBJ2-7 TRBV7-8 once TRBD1 CASSVPGTGGYEQYF TGTGCCAGCAGCGTCCCCGGGACAGGGGGTTACGAGCAGTACTTC
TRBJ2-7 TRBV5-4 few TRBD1 CASSYGTEYEQYF TGTGCCAGCAGCTACGGGACAGAGTACGAGCAGTACTTC
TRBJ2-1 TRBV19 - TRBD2 CASRLASGRAGEQFF TGTGCCAGCCGCTTGGCTAGCGGGAGGGCCGGTGAGCAGTTCTTC
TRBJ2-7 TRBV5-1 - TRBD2 CASSLTSGSIYEQYF TGCGCCAGCAGCTTGACTAGCGGGAGTATATACGAGCAGTACTTC
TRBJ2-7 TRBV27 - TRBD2 CASSLGLAGVVEQYF TGTGCCAGCAGTTTGGGACTAGCGGGAGTTGTCGAGCAGTACTTC
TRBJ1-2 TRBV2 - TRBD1 CASAGTVTSNYGYTF TGTGCCAGTGCCGGGACAGTTACCTCTAACTATGGCTACACCTTC
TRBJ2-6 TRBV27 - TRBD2 CASSLSRGAPGANVLTF TGTGCCAGCAGTTTATCGCGGGGGGCCCCTGGGGCCAACGTCCTGACTTTC
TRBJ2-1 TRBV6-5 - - CASWVSYNEQFF TGTGCCAGCTGGGTTTCCTACAATGAGCAGTTCTTC
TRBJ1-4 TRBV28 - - CASGGAANEKLFF TGTGCCAGCGGGGGGGCGGCTAATGAAAAACTGTTTTTT
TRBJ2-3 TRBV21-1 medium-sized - CASSTDTQYF TGTGCCAGCAGCACAGATACGCAGTATTTT
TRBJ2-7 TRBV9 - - CASSTEEGDYEQYF TGTGCCAGCAGCACCGAAGAGGGAGATTACGAGCAGTACTTC
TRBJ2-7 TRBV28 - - CASRGGYEQYF TGTGCCAGCAGGGGGGGTTACGAGCAGTACTTC
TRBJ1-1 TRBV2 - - CATAGGRGRTEAFF TGTGCCACTGCCGGAGGCAGGGGAAGAACTGAAGCTTTCTTT
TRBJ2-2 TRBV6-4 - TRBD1 CASSAGTGDTGELFF TGTGCCAGCAGTGCCGGGACAGGGGACACCGGGGAGCTGTTTTTT
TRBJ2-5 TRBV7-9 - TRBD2 CASSLESKGLAGETQYF TGTGCCAGCAGCTTAGAATCGAAGGGACTAGCGGGAGAGACCCAGTACTTC
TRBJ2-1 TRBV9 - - CASSAQGDEQFF TGTGCCAGCAGCGCACAGGGAGATGAGCAGTTCTTC
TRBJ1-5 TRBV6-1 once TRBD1 CASSELGQGGNQPQHF TGTGCCAGCAGTGAACTTGGACAGGGGGGCAATCAGCCCCAGCATTTT
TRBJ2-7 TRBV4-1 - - CASSPPLGDEQYF TGCGCCAGCAGCCCCCCTTTGGGGGACGAGCAGTACTTC
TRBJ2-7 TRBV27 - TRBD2 CASSLSTSGIRQYF TGTGCCAGCAGTTTATCGACTAGCGGGATCAGGCAGTACTTC
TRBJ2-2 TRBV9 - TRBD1 CASSAPGQAGGELFF TGTGCCAGCAGCGCCCCGGGACAGGCGGGCGGGGAGCTGTTTTTT
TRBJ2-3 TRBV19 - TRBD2 CASSIDLRGDPSTDTQYF TGTGCCAGTAGTATAGATCTCCGGGGGGACCCTAGCACAGATACGCAGTATTTT